This entry is about one T cell receptor beta chain. Per the original methods: Amplification of reference gene primers was used by the study to estimate nucleated cell counts. The protocol was immunoSEQ multiplex PCR, while the TCRdb copy is restricted to in-frame clones and leaves out a portion. V, J and clone size derive from that table, while D and trimming were established from the DNA sequence. The sample holds tens of thousands of clones, 70% to 90% seen once. This entry comes from a study of blood T cell repertoires in COVID-19. Study-wide background: Italy, Spain and the United States were the sources of the convalescent and acute COVID-19 samples. Sample material is recorded as cDNA or gDNA derived from T cells, B-cell-depleted T cells, or PBMCs.

Trimming removed 3 bases from V and 0 bases from J, with 12 bases in between. This CDR3 comprises 14 residues. Germline V gene data show CDR1 as GTSNPN and CDR2 as SVGIG (reference sequence). Sequencing was done on a sample of peripheral blood. This sequence joins TRBV30 and TRBJ2-7, with D possibly being TRBD1 (6 bases). This TCR derives from a human donor in a cohort sampled during active COVID-19. The CDR3 DNA follows: TGTGCCTGGAGCGGACAGCCTAGCTCCTACGAGCAGTACTTC. This translates into CAWSGQPSSYEQYF.